This T cell receptor (beta chain) was profiled in a study of human T cells and chemical hapten exposure. The V gene end was trimmed by 0 bases and the J gene end by 1 base; junction bases not matched to a gene: 4. Germline V gene data show CDR1 as MNHEY and CDR2 as SVGEGT. There are 16 residues in the CDR3. The sample holds many counts of this clonotype. Specified time point: patch test 1, 2 weeks after DPC sensitization. Sample treatment: therapeutic diphenylcyclopropenone sensitization with weekly scalp DPC. TCRdb called the RACE reads again in MiXCR, with one record for every CDR3 protein. The sample lists tens of thousands of distinct CDR3 sequences; 10% were seen once.

The chain recombines TRBV6-2 or TRBV6-3 with TRBJ1-1; 8 bases match TRBD1. The sequence was collected from a woman in her forties or fifties with alopecia areata. Some clones in this sample may be carry-over from other donors' samples. The sample was whole blood, taken in connection with sensitization to the hapten diphenylcyclopropenone (DPC). The CDR3 here is CASSYSFQGANTEAFF. DNA of the CDR3: TGTGCCAGCAGTTACTCCTTTCAGGGGGCGAACACTGAAGCTTTCTTT.